This T cell receptor (beta chain) appears in the sequencing data of a study of blood T cell repertoires in COVID-19. About the research overall: Spain, Italy and the United States supplied samples that represented acute and convalescent COVID-19. Sources were T cells, B-cell-depleted T cells, or PBMCs; the material itself was cDNA or gDNA.

Germline V gene data show CDR1 as SGHVS and CDR2 as FQNEAQ. The CDR3 totals 15 residues. The ends were cut back, 5 bases at V and 0 bases at J, with 8 bases in the middle. As originally analysed: Estimation of nucleated cell counts was performed using reference gene primer amplification. Produced via immunoSEQ multiplex PCR; TCRdb's table is partial and in-frame only. That table furnishes V, J and clone size, whereas the DNA furnished D and trimming. The sample yields 200,000 to 300,000 clones, 86% seen once. This receptor was identified in a man between 35 and 55 years old who had recovered from COVID-19. The chain carries TRBV7-8 and TRBJ2-6, with D unresolved. The sample comprised peripheral blood. Here the CDR3 reads CASSPVFSGANVLTF. Written as DNA, the CDR3 is TGTGCCAGCAGCCCGGTATTCTCTGGGGCCAACGTCCTGACTTTC.